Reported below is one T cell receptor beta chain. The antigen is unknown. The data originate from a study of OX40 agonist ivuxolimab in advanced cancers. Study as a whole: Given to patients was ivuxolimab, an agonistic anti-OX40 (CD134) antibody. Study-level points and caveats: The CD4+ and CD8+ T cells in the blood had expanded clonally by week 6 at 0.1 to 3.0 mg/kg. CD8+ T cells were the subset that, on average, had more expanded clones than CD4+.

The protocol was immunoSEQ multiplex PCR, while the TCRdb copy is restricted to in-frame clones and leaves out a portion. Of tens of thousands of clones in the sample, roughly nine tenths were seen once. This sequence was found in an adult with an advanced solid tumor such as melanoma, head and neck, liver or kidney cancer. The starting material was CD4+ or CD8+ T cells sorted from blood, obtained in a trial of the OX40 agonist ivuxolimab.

This CDR3 is CASSEAWGHLVAFF. CDR3 DNA sequence: TGTGCCAGCAGTGAAGCTTGGGGACATTTGGTGGCTTTCTTT. The gene calls are TRBV6-1 and TRBJ1-1; D perhaps matches TRBD1 (6 bases). This CDR3 comprises 14 residues. Germline CDR1 reads MNHNS; CDR2 reads SASEGT. V lost 0 bases and J lost 11, with 16 bases in between.